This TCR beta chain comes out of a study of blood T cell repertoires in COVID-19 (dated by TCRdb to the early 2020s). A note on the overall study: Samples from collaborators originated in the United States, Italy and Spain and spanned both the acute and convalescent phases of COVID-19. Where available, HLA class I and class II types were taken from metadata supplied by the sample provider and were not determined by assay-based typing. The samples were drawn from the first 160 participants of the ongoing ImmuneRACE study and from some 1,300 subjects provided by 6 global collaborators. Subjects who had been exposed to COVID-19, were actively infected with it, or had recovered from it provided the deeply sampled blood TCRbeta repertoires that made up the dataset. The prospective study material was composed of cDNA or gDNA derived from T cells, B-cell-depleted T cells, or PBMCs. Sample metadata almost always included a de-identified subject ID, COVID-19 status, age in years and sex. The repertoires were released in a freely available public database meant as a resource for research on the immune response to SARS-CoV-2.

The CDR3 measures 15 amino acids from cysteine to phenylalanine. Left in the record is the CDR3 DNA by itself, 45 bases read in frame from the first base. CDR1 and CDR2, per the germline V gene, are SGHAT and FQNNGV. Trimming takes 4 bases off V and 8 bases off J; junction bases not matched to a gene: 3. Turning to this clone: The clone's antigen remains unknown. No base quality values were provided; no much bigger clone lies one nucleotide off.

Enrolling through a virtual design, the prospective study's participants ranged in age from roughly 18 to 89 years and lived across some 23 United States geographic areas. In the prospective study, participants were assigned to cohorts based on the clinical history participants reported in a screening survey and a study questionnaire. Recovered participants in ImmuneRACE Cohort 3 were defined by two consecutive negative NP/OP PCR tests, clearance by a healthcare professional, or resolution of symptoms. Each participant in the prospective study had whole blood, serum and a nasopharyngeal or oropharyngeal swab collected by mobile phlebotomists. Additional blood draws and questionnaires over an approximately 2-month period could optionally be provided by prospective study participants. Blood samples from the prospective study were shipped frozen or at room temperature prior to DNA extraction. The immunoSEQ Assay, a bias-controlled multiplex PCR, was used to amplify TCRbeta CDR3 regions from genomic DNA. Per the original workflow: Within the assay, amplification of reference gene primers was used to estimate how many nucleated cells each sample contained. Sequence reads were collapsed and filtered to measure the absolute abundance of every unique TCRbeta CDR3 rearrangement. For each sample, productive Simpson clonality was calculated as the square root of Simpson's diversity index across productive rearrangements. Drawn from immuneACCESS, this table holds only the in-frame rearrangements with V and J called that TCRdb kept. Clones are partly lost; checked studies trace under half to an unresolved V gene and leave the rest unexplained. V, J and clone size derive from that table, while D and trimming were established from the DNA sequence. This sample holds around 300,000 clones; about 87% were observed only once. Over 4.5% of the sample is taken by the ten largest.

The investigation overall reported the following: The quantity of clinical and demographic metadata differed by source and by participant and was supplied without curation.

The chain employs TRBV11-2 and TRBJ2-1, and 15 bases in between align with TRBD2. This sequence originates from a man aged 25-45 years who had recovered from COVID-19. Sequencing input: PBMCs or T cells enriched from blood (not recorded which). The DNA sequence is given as TGTGCCAGCAGCTCCGGGACTAGCGGGGGGCATGAGCAGTTCTTC. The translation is CASSSGTSGGHEQFF.